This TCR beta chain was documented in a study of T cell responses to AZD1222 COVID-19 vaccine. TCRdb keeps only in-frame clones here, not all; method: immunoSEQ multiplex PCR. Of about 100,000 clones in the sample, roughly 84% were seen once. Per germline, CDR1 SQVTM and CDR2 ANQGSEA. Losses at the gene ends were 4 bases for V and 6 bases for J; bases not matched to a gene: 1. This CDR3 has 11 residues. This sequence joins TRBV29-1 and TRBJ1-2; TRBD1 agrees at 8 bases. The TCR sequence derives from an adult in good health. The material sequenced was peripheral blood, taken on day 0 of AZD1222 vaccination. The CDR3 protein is CSVGQGNGYTF. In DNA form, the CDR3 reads TGCAGCGTTGGACAGGGGAATGGCTACACCTTC.